This T cell receptor (beta chain) originates from a study of human T cells and chemical hapten exposure. The overall study: An approximately 2 cm by approximately 2 cm inner upper arm patch received 2% DPC for sensitization. Regarding the study as a whole: Donors were affected by alopecia, so their immune reaction might vary from that of healthy individuals.

Time point: pre-sensitization, week 0. Specified treatment: therapeutic diphenylcyclopropenone sensitization with weekly scalp DPC. Worth noting for this clonotype: Its target is unknown.

Authors' methods: Between about 20,000 and 690,600 TCRs appeared in each sample, and the median stood at roughly 95,000. In TCRdb, the RACE reads were re-called with MiXCR into one record per CDR3 protein. The V and J calls here are based on TCRdb, not the publication. The repertoire holds fewer than 60,000 distinct CDR3 sequences, with 11% as singletons. The CDR3 totals 12 residues. CDR1 SQVTM and CDR2 ANQGSEA come from the germline V gene. V was trimmed by 7 bases and J by 0 bases, leaving 10 bases between them. The chain links TRBV29-1 to TRBJ2-7; D might be TRBD1 (6 bases). The sequenced sample was whole blood, obtained in connection with sensitization to the hapten diphenylcyclopropenone (DPC). The TCR originated in a woman between 40 and 55 years old with alopecia areata. Some clones in this sample may be carry-over from other donors' samples. CDR3 loop: CSAAGASYEQYF. Here the CDR3 DNA reads TGCAGCGCCGCAGGGGCCTCCTACGAGCAGTACTTC.